A single sample gave rise to the 25 T cell receptor beta chains below, sequenced in a study of T cells expressing NK-cell markers (dated by TCRdb to 2020 to 2021). The library was produced with 5' RACE. Reads for this sample came from an Illumina HiSeq 2000. TCRdb reprocessed the reads; each CDR3 protein sequence makes one entry, and DNA is unavailable. For this sample, the table gives about 460,000 distinct CDR3 sequences. The ten largest make up approximately 1.5% of the sample. The sequencing sample was made of blood T cells: a sorted CD56 or NKG2C T cell subset, CD4+ or CD8+ T cells, or bulk PBMC T cells (not recorded which). These receptors all come from a woman aged 45-65 years in good health. Donor details come from another sample of the same person, matched by shared clones.

The V call is TRBV20-1, the J call TRBJ2-3; checking the TCRdb D call of TRBD2 is not possible without DNA. Per the germline V gene, CDR1 is DFQATT and CDR2 is SNEGSKA (reference sequence). The CDR3 is made up of 17 amino acids. This CDR3 is CSAPTGLAGGITDTQYF.

The chain recombines TRBV7-8 with TRBJ1-3. The CDR3 totals 16 residues. CDR1 SGHVS and CDR2 FQNEAQ come from the germline V gene. The CDR3 sequence is CASSLEGRLSGNTIYF.

The CDR3 reads CASSQSSGGHYNEQFF. V usage is TRBV4-1 and J usage is TRBJ2-1; TCRdb picks TRBD1, but there is no DNA to check that call. The CDR3 loop spans 16 amino acids. Germline V lookup: CDR1 MGHRA, CDR2 YSYEKL.

The chain links TRBV27 to TRBJ2-3; the TCRdb call, TRBD1, lacks DNA for checking. The CDR3 has 14 amino acids. CDR1 is MNHEY and CDR2 is SMNVEV in the germline V gene (reference sequence). This CDR3 is CASSFQGLADTQYF.

The genes are TRBV6-1 and TRBJ1-5. This CDR3 contains 14 residues. CDR1 is MNHNS, CDR2 SASEGT, per germline. CDR3 sequence: CASSELWGGQPQHF.

The rearrangement uses TRBV29-1 and TRBJ2-6; TCRdb's D call of TRBD1 is untestable without DNA. The germline CDR1 and CDR2 sequences are SQVTM and ANQGSEA. The CDR3 covers 17 residues. This CDR3 is CSVIAWTLSSGANVLTF.

The chain couples TRBV10-3 to TRBJ2-7; the TCRdb D gene call, TRBD1, has no DNA to confirm it. The CDR3 contains 13 residues. Germline lookup yields CDR1 ENHRY and CDR2 SYGVKD. The chain's CDR3 is CAISEGTGTEQYF.

The rearrangement links TRBV4-2 to TRBJ1-4; lacking DNA, the TRBD1 call made by TCRdb goes unchecked. In germline, CDR1 is LGHNA, CDR2 YNFKEQ. The CDR3 is 15 residues long. CDR3 amino acids: CASSQAQGAHEKLFF.

CDR3 region: CASSLLGGAGTEAFF. The rearrangement joins TRBV12-3 or TRBV12-4 to TRBJ1-1; TCRdb's D gene call, TRBD1, goes unchecked for lack of DNA. CDR3 length: 15 amino acids.

This chain connects TRBV4-1 to TRBJ2-1; TCRdb outputs TRBD1, but without DNA this stays unchecked. Germline CDR1 is MGHRA and CDR2 is YSYEKL. The CDR3 has 15 amino acids. The CDR3 is CASSHPTGTDNEQFF.

This chain joins TRBV20-1 and TRBJ2-3; TCRdb indicates TRBD1, and absent DNA this call remains unverified. Per germline, CDR1 DFQATT and CDR2 SNEGSKA (reference sequence). This CDR3 comprises 16 residues. CDR3 sequence: CSAPGRSTLFTDTQYF.

This rearrangement joins TRBV7-9 to TRBJ1-4; TCRdb's assignment of TRBD1 cannot be checked, as there is no DNA. Germline values: CDR1 SEHNR, CDR2 FQNEAQ (reference sequence). This CDR3 region has 15 residues. CDR3 loop: CASSFRWGSNEKLFF.

The V gene is TRBV12-5, the J gene TRBJ2-1; TCRdb selects TRBD1, and the lack of DNA leaves this call unchecked. Germline lookup yields CDR1 LGHNT and CDR2 FRNRAP. There are 15 residues in the CDR3. CDR3 amino acids: CASGLPGGGANEQFF.

The chain employs TRBV30 and TRBJ2-2. This CDR3 region has 14 residues. Germline V gene sequence: CDR1 GTSNPN, CDR2 SVGIG (reference sequence). CDR3 in amino acids: CAWDRGSRTGELFF.

The rearrangement uses TRBV28 and TRBJ1-2. The CDR3 runs 11 residues. Germline lookup yields CDR1 MDHEN and CDR2 SYDVKM. CDR3 loop: CALGGDDGYTF.

The chain is built from TRBV6-5 and TRBJ2-3; as DNA is missing, the TRBD2 call by TCRdb cannot be tested. Germline CDR1 and CDR2: MNHEY and SVGAGI. CDR3 size: 13 residues. This CDR3 reads CASGGTSGITQYF.

V and J are TRBV6-2 or TRBV6-3 and TRBJ2-7; the D gene TCRdb calls, TRBD2, cannot be checked with no DNA. CDR1 is MNHEY and CDR2 is SVGEGT in the germline V gene. This CDR3 is built from 15 residues. CDR3 in amino acids: CASTRSGGSSYEQYF.

The chain combines TRBV12-3 or TRBV12-4 with TRBJ2-1; TCRdb selects TRBD2, and the lack of DNA leaves this call unchecked. The CDR3 runs to 12 residues. The CDR3 sequence: CASTDLGDSQFF.

This chain joins TRBV12-3 or TRBV12-4 and TRBJ2-7; with no DNA, the TCRdb D assignment of TRBD1 cannot be verified. CDR3 size: 14 residues. This chain's CDR3 is CASSQGKGMGEQYF.

The rearrangement uses TRBV9 and TRBJ2-5; TCRdb returns TRBD2, unconfirmable since there is no DNA. Germline-derived CDR1 and CDR2 are SGDLS and YYNGEE. The CDR3 has 16 residues. CDR3 residues: CASSAVSGSLGETQYF.

J is TRBJ2-2 and V is TRBV3-1. Per germline, CDR1 LGHDT and CDR2 YNNKEL (reference sequence). The CDR3 contains 16 residues. The CDR3 here is CASSRPILSVTGELFF.

The chain joins TRBV4-1 to TRBJ1-4. Germline V gene data show CDR1 as MGHRA and CDR2 as YSYEKL. The CDR3 covers 15 residues. CDR3 region: CASSHTQWVMGKLFF.

The chain employs TRBV5-1 and TRBJ2-7; TCRdb returns TRBD1, unconfirmable since there is no DNA. CDR3 size: 15 residues. Germline CDR1 is SGHRS and CDR2 is YFSETQ. Here the CDR3 reads CASSFMTGISYEQYF.

The chain has TRBV13 and TRBJ1-6; checking the TCRdb D call of TRBD1 is not possible without DNA. CDR3 length: 15 amino acids. Germline CDR1 is PRHDT and CDR2 is FYEKMQ (reference sequence). The CDR3 loop is CASSSSTVPNSPLHF.

The chain is built from TRBV19 and TRBJ1-3; absent DNA, TCRdb's TRBD1 call cannot be checked. CDR3 length equals 17 residues. Germline V gene data show CDR1 as LNHDA and CDR2 as SQIVND (reference sequence). This CDR3 is CASSETGWTASGNTIYF.